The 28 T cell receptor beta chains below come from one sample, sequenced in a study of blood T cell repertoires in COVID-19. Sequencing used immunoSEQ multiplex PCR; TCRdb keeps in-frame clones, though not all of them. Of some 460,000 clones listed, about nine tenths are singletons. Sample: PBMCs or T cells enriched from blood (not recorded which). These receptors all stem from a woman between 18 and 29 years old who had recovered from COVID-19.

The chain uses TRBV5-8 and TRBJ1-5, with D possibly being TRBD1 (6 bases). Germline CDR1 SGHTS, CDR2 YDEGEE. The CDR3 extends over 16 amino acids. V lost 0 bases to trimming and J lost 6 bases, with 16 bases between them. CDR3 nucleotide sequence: TGTGCCAGCAGCTTGGAAGGGGGGGGTGTGAGTCAGCCCCAGCATTTT. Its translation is CASSLEGGGVSQPQHF.

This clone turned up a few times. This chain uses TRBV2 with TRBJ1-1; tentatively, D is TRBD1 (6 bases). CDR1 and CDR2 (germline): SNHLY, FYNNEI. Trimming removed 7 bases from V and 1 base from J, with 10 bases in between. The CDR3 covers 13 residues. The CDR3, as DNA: TGTGCCAGCAACAAACAGGGGAACACTGAAGCTTTCTTT. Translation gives CASNKQGNTEAFF.

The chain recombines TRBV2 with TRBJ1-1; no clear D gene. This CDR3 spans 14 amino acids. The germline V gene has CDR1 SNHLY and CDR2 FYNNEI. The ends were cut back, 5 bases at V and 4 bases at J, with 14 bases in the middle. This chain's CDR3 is CASSRYREVTEAFF. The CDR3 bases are TGTGCCAGCAGTCGGTATAGGGAGGTCACTGAAGCTTTCTTT.

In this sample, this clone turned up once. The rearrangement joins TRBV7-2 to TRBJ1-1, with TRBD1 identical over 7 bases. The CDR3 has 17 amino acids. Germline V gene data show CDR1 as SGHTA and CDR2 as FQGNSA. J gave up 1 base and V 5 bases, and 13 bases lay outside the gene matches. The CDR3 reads CASSRMRGGRTNTEAFF. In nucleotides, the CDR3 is TGTGCCAGCAGCCGGATGAGAGGGGGCCGAACGAACACTGAAGCTTTCTTT.

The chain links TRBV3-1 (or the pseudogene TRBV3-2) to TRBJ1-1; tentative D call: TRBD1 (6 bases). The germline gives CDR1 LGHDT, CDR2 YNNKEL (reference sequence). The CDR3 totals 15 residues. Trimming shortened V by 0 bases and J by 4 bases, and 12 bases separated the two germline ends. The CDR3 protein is CASSQETRGPTEAFF. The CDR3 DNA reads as TGTGCCAGCAGCCAAGAGACCAGGGGACCCACTGAAGCTTTCTTT.

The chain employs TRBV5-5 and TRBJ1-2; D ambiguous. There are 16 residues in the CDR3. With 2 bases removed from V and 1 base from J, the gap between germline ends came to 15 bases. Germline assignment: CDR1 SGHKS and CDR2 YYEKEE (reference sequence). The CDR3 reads CASSFTGDGSNYGYTF. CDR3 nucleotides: TGTGCCAGCAGCTTTACTGGGGATGGGAGTAACTATGGCTACACCTTC.

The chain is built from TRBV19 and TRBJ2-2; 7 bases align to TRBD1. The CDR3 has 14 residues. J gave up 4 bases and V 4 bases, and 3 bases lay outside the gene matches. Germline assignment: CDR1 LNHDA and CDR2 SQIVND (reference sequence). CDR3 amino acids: CASSKQGITGELFF. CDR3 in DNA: TGTGCCAGTAGTAAACAGGGGATCACCGGGGAGCTGTTTTTT.

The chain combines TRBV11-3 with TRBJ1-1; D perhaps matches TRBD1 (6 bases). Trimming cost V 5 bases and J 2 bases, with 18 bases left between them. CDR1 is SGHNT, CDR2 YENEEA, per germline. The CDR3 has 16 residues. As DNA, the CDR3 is TGTGCCAGCAGCCAAGACACAGGGTCTATTAACACTGAAGCTTTCTTT. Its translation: CASSQDTGSINTEAFF.

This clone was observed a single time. This chain's CDR3 is CASSPLGGVGTGELFF. In DNA, the CDR3 is TGTGCCAGCAGCCCTCTCGGCGGGGTGGGCACCGGGGAGCTGTTTTTT. The chain has TRBV7-2 and TRBJ2-2; possible D gene TRBD2, 6 bases. This CDR3 spans 16 amino acids. Trimming stripped 5 bases from V and 4 bases from J, with 17 bases between. Germline V CDR1 and CDR2: SGHTA, FQGNSA.

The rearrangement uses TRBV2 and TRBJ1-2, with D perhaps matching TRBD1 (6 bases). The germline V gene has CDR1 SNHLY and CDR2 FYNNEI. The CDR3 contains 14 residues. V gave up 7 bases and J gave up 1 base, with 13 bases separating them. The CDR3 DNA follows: TGTGCCAGCAAAGCCAGGGGTAATAACTATGGCTACACCTTC. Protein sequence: CASKARGNNYGYTF.

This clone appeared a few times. The CDR3 bases are TGTGCCAGCAGTGAAACGGGGGGGGCCTTTAATGAGCAGTTCTTC. This translates into CASSETGGAFNEQFF. V and J are TRBV6-1 and TRBJ2-1; the match to TRBD2 covers 8 bases. The germline V gene encodes CDR1 MNHNS and CDR2 SASEGT. The CDR3 has 15 amino acids. Losses at the gene ends were 2 bases for V and 7 bases for J; bases not matched to a gene: 7.

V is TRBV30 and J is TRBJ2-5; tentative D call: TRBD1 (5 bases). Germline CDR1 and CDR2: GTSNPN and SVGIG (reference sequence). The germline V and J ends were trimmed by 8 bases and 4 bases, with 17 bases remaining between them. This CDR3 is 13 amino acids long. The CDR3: CALSDIPGETQYF. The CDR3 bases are TGTGCCCTGTCGGACATTCCGGGAGAGACCCAGTACTTC.

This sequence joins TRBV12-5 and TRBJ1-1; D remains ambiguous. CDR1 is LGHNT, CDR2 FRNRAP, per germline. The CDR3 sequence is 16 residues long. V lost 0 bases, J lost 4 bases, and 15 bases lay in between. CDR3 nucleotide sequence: TGTGCTAGTGGTTTGGTACTGCGGGAGGCGGGCACTGAAGCTTTCTTT. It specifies CASGLVLREAGTEAFF.

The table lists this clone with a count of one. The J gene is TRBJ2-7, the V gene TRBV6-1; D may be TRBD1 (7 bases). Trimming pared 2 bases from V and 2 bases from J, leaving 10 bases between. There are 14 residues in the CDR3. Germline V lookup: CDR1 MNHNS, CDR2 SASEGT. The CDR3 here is CASSERGTAYEQYF. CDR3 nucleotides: TGTGCCAGCAGTGAACGGGGGACAGCCTACGAGCAGTACTTC.

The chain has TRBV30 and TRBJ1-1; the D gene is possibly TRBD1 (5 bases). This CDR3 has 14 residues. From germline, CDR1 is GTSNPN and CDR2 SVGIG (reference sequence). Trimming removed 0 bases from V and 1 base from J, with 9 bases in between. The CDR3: CAWSVGHGNTEAFF. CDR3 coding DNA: TGTGCCTGGAGTGTCGGACACGGGAACACTGAAGCTTTCTTT.

The CDR3 DNA reads as TGTGCCTACTCCGGGACAGCAAGCAATCAGCCCCAGCATTTT. Its translation: CAYSGTASNQPQHF. This sequence joins TRBV30 and TRBJ1-5; 7 positions agree with TRBD1. This CDR3 comprises 14 residues. V trimming: 7 bases; J trimming: 1 base; junction bases outside the gene matches: 7. The germline V gene encodes CDR1 GTSNPN and CDR2 SVGIG (reference sequence).

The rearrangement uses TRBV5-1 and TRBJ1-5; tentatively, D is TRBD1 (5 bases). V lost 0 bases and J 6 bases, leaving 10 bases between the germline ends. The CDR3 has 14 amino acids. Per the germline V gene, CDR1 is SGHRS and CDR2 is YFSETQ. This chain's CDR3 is CASSLDGGSQPQHF. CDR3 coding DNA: TGCGCCAGCAGCTTGGACGGGGGGAGTCAGCCCCAGCATTTT.

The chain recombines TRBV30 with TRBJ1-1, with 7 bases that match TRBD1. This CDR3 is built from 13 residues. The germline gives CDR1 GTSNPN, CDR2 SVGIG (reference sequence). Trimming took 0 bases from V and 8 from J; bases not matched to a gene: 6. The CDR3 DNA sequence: TGTGCCTGGAGTGTACTGAGGGACAGCGAAGCTTTCTTT. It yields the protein CAWSVLRDSEAFF. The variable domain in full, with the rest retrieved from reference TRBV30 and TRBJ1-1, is SQTIHQWPATLVQPVGSPLSLECTVEGTSNPNLYWYRQAAGRGLQLLFYSVGIGQISSEVPQNLSASRPQDRQFILSSKKLLLSDSGFYLCAWSVLRDSEAFFGQGTRLTVV.

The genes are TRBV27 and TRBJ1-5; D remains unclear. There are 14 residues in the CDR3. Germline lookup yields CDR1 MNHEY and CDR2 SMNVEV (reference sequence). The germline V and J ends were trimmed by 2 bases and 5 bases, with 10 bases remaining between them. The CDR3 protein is CASSLRGLDQPQHF. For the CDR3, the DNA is TGTGCCAGCAGTTTAAGAGGGTTAGATCAGCCCCAGCATTTT.

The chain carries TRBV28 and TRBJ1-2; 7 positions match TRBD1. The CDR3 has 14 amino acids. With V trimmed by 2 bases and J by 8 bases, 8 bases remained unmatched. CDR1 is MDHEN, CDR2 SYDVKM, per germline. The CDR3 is CASSLIEGAWGYTF. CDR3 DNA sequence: TGTGCCAGCAGTTTAATCGAGGGGGCATGGGGCTACACCTTC.

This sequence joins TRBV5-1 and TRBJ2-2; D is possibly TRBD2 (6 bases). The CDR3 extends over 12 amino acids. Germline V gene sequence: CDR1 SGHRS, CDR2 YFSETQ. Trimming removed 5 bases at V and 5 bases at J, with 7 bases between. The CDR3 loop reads CASREGTGELFF. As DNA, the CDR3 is TGCGCCAGCAGGGAGGGAACCGGGGAGCTGTTTTTT.

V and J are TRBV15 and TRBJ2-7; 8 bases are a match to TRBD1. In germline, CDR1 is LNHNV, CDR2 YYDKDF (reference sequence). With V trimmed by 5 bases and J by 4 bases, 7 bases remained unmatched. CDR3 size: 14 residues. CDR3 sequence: CATSGRQGLYEQYF. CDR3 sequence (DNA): TGTGCCACCAGCGGAAGACAGGGGTTGTACGAGCAGTACTTC.

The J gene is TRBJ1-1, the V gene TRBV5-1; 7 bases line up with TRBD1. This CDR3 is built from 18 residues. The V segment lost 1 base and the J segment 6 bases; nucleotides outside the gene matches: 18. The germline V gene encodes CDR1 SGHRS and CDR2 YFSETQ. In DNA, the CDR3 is TGCGCCAGCAGCTTGTCCACAGAGGGGGCGGTCCGTGAGGCTGAAGCTTTCTTT. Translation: CASSLSTEGAVREAEAFF.

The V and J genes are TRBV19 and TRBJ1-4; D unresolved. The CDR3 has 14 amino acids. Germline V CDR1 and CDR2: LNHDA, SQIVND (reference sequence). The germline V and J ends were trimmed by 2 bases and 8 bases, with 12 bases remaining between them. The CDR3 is CASSIKVGSEKLFF. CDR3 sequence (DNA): TGTGCCAGTAGTATAAAGGTCGGGAGCGAAAAACTGTTTTTT.

CDR3 coding DNA: TGTGCCAGTACCACGAGCGGGGGCACTCACAATGAGCAGTTCTTC. Residues: CASTTSGGTHNEQFF. This rearrangement joins TRBV19 to TRBJ2-1, with 8 bases identical to TRBD2. CDR3 length: 15 amino acids. The V and J ends lost 7 bases and 5 bases, in that order; junction bases with no gene match: 10. Germline V CDR1 and CDR2: LNHDA, SQIVND (reference sequence).

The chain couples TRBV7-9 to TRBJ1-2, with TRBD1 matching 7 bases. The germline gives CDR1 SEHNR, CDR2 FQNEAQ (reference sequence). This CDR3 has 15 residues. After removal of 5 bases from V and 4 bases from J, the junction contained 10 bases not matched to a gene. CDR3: CASSPGPGQFYGYTF. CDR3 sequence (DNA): TGTGCCAGCAGCCCCGGCCCGGGACAGTTCTATGGCTACACCTTC.

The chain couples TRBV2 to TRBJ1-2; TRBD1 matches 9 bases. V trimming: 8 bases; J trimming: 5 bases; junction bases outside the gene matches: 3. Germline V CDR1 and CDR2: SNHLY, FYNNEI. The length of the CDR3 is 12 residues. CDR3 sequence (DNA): TGTGCCAGCGTTGGACAGGGGTATGGCTACACCTTC. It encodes CASVGQGYGYTF. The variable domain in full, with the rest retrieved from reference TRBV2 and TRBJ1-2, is EPEVTQTPSHQVTQMGQEVILRCVPISNHLYFYWYRQILGQKVEFLVSFYNNEISEKSEIFDDQFSVERPDGSNFTLKIRSTKLEDSAMYFCASVGQGYGYTFGSGTRLTVV.

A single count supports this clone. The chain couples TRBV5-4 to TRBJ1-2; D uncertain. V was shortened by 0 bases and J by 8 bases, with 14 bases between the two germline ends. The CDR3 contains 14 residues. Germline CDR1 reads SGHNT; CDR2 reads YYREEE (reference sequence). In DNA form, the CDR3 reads TGTGCCAGCAGCTTGGTCGACTTTGGTTTGGGCTACACCTTC. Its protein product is CASSLVDFGLGYTF.